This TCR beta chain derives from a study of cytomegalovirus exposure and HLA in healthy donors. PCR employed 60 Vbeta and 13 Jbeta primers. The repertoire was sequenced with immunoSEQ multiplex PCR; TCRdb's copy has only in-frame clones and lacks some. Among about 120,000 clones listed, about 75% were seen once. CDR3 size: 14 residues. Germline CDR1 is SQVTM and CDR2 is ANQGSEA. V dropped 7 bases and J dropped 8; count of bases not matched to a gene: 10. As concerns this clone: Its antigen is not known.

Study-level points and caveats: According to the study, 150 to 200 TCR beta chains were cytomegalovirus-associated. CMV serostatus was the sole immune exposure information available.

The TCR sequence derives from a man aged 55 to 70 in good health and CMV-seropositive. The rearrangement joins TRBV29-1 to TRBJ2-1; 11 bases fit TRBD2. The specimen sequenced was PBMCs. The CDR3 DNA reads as TGCAGCGGCCGAACTAGCGGGAGCTGGGATGAGCAGTTCTTC. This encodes CSGRTSGSWDEQFF.